This TCR beta chain was observed in a study of cytomegalovirus exposure and HLA in healthy donors. CDR3 length: 15 amino acids. Trimming stripped 6 bases from V and 0 bases from J, with 14 bases between. Germline V gives CDR1 MNHEY, CDR2 SVGAGI. PCR primers comprised 60 Vbeta and 13 Jbeta primers. Only in-frame clones appear in the TCRdb table, and some are missing; sequencing was by immunoSEQ multiplex PCR. The sample records some 130,000 clones, 65% to 80% being singletons. The chain recombines TRBV6-5 with TRBJ1-2; the D gene is possibly TRBD1 (5 bases). Sequenced material: PBMCs. This receptor was obtained from a male donor in good health and CMV-seronegative. The CDR3 coding sequence is TGTGCCAGCAGCTCGCGCAGGGTTTCTAACTATGGCTACACCTTC. It codes for CASSSRRVSNYGYTF.